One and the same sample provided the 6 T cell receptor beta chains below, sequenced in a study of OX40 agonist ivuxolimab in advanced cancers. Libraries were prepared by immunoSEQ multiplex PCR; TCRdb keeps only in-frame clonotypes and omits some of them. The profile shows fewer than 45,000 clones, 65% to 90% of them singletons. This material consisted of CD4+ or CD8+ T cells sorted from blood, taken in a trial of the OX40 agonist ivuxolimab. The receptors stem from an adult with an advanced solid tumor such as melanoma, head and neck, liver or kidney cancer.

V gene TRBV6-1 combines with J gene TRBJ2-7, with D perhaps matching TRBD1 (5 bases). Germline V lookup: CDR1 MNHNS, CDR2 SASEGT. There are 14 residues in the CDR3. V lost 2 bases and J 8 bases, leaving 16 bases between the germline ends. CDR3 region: CASSELTDLRKQYF. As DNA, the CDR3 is TGTGCCAGCAGTGAACTGACAGATCTACGAAAGCAGTACTTC.

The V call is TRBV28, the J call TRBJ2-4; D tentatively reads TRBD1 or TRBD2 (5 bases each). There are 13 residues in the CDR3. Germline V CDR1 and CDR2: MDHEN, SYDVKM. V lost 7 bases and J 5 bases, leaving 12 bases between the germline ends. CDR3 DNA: TGTGCCAGCACCCCAGGGACCCAAAACATTCAGTACTTC. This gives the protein CASTPGTQNIQYF.

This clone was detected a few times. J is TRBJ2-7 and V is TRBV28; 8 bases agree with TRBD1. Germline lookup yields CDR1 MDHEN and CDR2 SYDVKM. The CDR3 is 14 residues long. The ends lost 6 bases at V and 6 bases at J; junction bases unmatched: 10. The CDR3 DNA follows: TGTGCCAGCAGCCCGGGACAGGTCATTGGCGAGCAGTACTTC. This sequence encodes CASSPGQVIGEQYF.

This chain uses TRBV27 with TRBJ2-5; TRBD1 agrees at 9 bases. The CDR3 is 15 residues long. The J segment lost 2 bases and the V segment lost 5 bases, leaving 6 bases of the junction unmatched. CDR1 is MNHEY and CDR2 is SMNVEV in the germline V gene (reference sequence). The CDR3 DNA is TGTGCCAGCAGTCCCGGACAGGGGCGTCAAGAGACCCAGTACTTC. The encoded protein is CASSPGQGRQETQYF.

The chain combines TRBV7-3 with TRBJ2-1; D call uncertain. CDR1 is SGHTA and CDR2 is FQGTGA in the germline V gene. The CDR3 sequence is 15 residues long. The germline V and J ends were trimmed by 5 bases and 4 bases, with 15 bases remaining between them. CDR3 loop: CASSDGPSEYNEQFF. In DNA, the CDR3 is TGTGCCAGCAGCGACGGACCCTCAGAGTACAATGAGCAGTTCTTC.

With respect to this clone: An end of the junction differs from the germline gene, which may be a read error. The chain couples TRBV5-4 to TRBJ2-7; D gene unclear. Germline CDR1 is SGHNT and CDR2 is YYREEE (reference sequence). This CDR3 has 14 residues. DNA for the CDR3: TGTGCCAGCAGCTTATCTATTTCCTCCCACGAGCAGTACTTC. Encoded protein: CASSLSISSHEQYF.